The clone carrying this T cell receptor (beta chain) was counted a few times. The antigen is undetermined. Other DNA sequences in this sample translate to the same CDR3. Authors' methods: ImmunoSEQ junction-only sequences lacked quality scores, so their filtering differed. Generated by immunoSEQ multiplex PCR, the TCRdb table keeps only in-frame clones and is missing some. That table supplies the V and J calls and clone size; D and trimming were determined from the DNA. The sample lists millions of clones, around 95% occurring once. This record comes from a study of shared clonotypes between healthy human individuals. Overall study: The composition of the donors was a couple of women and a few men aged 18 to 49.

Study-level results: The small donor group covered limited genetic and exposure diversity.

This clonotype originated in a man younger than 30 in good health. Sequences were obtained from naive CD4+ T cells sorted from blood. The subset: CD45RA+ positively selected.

CDR3: CASTVNTEAFF. The CDR3 bases are TGTGCCAGTACAGTGAACACTGAAGCTTTCTTT. The V and J genes are TRBV19 and TRBJ1-1; D gene unclear. The V gene's germline CDR1 is LNHDA and CDR2 SQIVND (reference sequence). This CDR3 region has 11 residues. V shed 7 bases and J shed 0 bases, with 3 bases lying between them.